This TCR beta chain was identified in a study of blood T cell repertoires in COVID-19. Across the whole study: The study drew acute and convalescent COVID-19 samples from the United States, Italy and Spain. PBMCs, B-cell-depleted T cells, or T cells were the source of the cDNA or gDNA that made up the material.

This clone has only a few counts. The CDR3 runs to 16 residues. Germline lookup yields CDR1 MNHNY and CDR2 SVGAGI (reference sequence). V lost 5 bases, J lost 6 bases, and 4 bases stayed unmatched. In the authors' methods: By means of reference gene primer amplification, nucleated cell counts were estimated. Sequencing was performed with immunoSEQ multiplex PCR; in TCRdb, only in-frame clones are kept and a portion is missing. That table supplies the V and J calls and clone size; D and trimming were determined from the DNA. The sample lists 200,000 to 250,000 clones, roughly 79% seen once, with about 1.9% in the top ten.

The sequence was obtained from a woman of 80 years or more with acute or convalescent COVID-19. The sample consisted of peripheral blood. The rearrangement uses TRBV6-6 and TRBJ2-1; 16 bases fit TRBD2. DNA of the CDR3: TGTGCCAGCAGTGGGACTAGCGGGAGGGGTGGCAATGAGCAGTTCTTC. It translates to CASSGTSGRGGNEQFF.